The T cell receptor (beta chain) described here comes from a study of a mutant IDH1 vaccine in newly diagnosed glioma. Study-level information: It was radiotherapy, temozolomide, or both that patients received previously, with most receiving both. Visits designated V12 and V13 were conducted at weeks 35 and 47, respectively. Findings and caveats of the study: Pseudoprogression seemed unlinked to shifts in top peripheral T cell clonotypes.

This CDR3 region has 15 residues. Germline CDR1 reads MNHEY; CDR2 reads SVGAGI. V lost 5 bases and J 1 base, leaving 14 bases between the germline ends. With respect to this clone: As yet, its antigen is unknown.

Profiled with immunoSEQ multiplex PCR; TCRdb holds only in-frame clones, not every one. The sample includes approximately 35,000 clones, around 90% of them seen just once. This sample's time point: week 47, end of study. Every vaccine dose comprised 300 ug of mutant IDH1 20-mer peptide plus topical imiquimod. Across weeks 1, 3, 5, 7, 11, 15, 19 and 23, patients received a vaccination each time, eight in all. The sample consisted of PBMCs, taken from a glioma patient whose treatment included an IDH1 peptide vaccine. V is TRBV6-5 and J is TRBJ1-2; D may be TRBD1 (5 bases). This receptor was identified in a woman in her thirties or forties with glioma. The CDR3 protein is CASSPRDHRNYGYTF. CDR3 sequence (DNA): TGTGCCAGCAGTCCCAGGGACCATCGTAACTATGGCTACACCTTC.